This TCR beta chain stems from a study of blood T cells in healthy people across ages (dated by TCRdb to 2013 to 2016). With respect to the entire study: In model experiments, template switching captured roughly one uniquely barcoded TCR beta cDNA molecule for every two T cells. Using the same blood draw, the study looked at two additional independent replicas of 1 million unique cDNA reads for two donors, one aged 18 to 29 and the other aged 80 or older. To avoid experimental bias, donors of different ages were distributed randomly across sequencing lanes. The donors were split into four age groups: young (average about 15 years), middle-aged (nearly 40), aged (roughly 68) and long-lived (approximately 80). Using deep sequencing normalized with unique cDNA molecular identifiers, the study measured how TCR beta repertoire diversity changes with age. Overall results and qualifications from the work: Because the CMV infection status of the donors was unknown, age-related changes in expanded clonotypes may potentially have been confounded. A strong correlation was found between observed TCR beta diversity and the percentage of naive T cells measured by flow cytometry. As age increased, observed TCR beta diversity per million T cells dropped in a roughly linear way, and a significant reduction was already evident by age 40. Compared with the aged group, the long-lived group had more naive CD4+ T cells, fewer expanded clones and increased TCR diversity, suggesting age selection. Conclusive comparison of naive and antigen-experienced compartments was prevented by the profiling of bulk unsorted PBMCs. Estimates of total diversity based on one million sequenced T cells were regarded as lower bounds and as underestimates.

According to the germline V gene, CDR1 reads ENHRY and CDR2 reads SYGVKD. At the junction V is shortened by 3 bases and J by 4 bases, with 20 bases in between. The CDR3 numbers 17 residues from cysteine through phenylalanine. Only the CDR3 portion is preserved as DNA: 51 bases, with reading frame beginning at the first base. Points on this clonotype: Its antigen is currently not known. No much larger clone exists at a distance of one base, and base qualities are not known.

The donors were 40 or so Caucasian individuals from Russia, aged roughly 6 to 90 years, who were systemically healthy. Around 9.8 milliliters of peripheral blood were collected from each donor into EDTA-treated Vacutainer tubes. PBMCs were isolated by Ficoll-Paque density-gradient centrifugation, with at least 6 million obtained per sample. Total RNA, at least 5.5 micrograms per sample, was extracted from PBMCs with Trizol reagent. The percentages of naive CD45RAhigh/CD27high T cells were determined by flow cytometry on a PBMC aliquot from every donor. The protocol used for the library was 5' RACE. Sequencing took place on an Illumina HiSeq 2500. A second PCR of about 6 to 11 cycles was performed with a sample-barcoded 5' primer and a J-beta primer mix. Each TCR beta cDNA molecule received a unique molecular identifier from a template-switch 5' adaptor carrying 12 random nucleotides. Each sample yielded at least 2.5 million CDR3-containing paired-end reads. The Mint cDNA synthesis kit, primed by a TRBC-specific oligonucleotide, was used to synthesize first-strand cDNA from all RNA. Following uracil-DNA glycosylase treatment, all cDNA underwent a first 18-cycle PCR with the universal primers M1SS and BC2_uni_R. As for how the authors treated the data: Normalization of each sample was performed by random selection of 1 million high-quality reads, each carrying a distinct molecular identifier. Instead of being binned into consensus sequences, reads with shared molecular identifiers were discarded. CDR3 identification, clonotype clustering and error correction used MiTCR with a Q25 quality threshold and the strictest error-elimination algorithm. A nonparametric unseen species model with Euler transformation was used to estimate lower-bound total TCR beta diversity. TCRdb applied fastp at Q25 and MiXCR to the public reads, then kept only in-frame beta chains. A single entry per CDR3 protein holds the most common genes and DNA from its merged rows. TCRdb's processing, not the authors' own work, is the source of the V and J calls. For this sample the table gives 1.2 million to 1.5 million distinct CDR3 sequences, of which roughly 45% were detected only once. In total, the top ten clones hold 7.9% of the sample.

Specimen: blood. The rearrangement combines TRBV10-3 with TRBJ2-3; 6 matching bases give a weak D call of TRBD2. The source of this sequence is a woman aged 18-29 years in good health. The CDR3 amino acid sequence is: CAISDYQGGSRADTQYF. Here is the DNA: TGTGCCATCAGTGACTACCAGGGAGGATCGAGGGCAGATACGCAGTATTTT.